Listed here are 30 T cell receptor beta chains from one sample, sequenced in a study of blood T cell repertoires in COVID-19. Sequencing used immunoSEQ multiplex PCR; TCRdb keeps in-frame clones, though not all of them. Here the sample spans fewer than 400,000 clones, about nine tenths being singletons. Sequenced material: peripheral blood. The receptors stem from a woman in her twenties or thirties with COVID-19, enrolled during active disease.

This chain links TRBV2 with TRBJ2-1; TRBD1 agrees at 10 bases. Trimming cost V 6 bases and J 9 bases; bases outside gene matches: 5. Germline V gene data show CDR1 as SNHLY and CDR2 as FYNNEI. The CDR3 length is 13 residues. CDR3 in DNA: TGTGCCAGCAGCGGTGACAGGGGGCGTGAGCAGTTCTTC. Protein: CASSGDRGREQFF.

DNA for the CDR3: TGTGCCAGTTCCGACAGGGTAGAGGTGAGGGACACTGAAGCTTTCTTT. It encodes CASSDRVEVRDTEAFF. The chain joins TRBV27 to TRBJ1-1; 7 nucleotides agree with TRBD1. Germline loops: CDR1 MNHEY, CDR2 SMNVEV (reference sequence). V lost 9 bases and J lost 3; bases outside the gene matches: 16. This CDR3 spans 16 amino acids.

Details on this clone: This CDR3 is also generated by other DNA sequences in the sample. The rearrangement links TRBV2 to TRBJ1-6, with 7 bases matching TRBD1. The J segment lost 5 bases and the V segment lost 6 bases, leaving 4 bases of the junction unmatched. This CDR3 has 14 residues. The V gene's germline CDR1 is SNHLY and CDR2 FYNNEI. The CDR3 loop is CASRSGTDNSPLHF. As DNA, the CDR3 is TGTGCCAGCAGATCCGGGACAGATAATTCACCCCTCCACTTT.

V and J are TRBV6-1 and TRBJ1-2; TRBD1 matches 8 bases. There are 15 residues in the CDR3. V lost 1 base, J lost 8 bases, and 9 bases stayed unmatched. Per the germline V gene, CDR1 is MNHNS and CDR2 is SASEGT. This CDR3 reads CASSEGAGGLLGYTF. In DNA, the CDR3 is TGTGCCAGCAGTGAAGGTGCAGGGGGCCTCTTGGGCTACACCTTC.

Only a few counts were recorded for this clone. CDR3 in amino acids: CASSESGDNQPQHF. The DNA of the CDR3 is TGTGCCAGCAGTGAGTCAGGGGACAATCAGCCCCAGCATTTT. The chain carries TRBV6-4 and TRBJ1-5, with D tentatively TRBD1 (6 bases). The CDR3 is 14 residues long. CDR1 MRHNA and CDR2 SNTAGT come from the germline V gene. The germline V and J ends were trimmed by 3 bases and 3 bases, with 9 bases remaining between them.

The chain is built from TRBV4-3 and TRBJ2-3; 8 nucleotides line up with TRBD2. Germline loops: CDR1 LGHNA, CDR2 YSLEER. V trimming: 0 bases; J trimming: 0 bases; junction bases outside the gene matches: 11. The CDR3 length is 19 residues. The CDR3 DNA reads TGCGCCAGCAGCCAAGAAGCCGCGCGGGGGGTGACTAGCACAGATACGCAGTATTTT. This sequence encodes CASSQEAARGVTSTDTQYF.

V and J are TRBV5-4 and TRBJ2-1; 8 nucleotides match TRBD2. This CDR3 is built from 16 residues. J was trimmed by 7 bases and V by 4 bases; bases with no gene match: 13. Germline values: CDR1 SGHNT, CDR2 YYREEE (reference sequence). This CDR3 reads CASSPPGRGAMNEQFF. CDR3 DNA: TGTGCCAGCAGCCCCCCAGGGCGGGGGGCCATGAATGAGCAGTTCTTC. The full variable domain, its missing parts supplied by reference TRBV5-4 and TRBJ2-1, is ETGVTQSPTHLIKTRGQQVTLRCSSQSGHNTVSWYQQALGQGPQFIFQYYREEENGRGNFPPRFSGLQFPNYSSELNVNALELDDSALYLCASSPPGRGAMNEQFFGPGTRLTVL.

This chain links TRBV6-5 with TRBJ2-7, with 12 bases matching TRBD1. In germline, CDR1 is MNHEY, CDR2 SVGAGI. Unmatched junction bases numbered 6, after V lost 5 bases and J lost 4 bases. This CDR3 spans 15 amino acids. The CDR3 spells CASSRQGQGAYEQYF. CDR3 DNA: TGTGCCAGCAGTAGACAGGGACAGGGGGCTTACGAGCAGTACTTC.

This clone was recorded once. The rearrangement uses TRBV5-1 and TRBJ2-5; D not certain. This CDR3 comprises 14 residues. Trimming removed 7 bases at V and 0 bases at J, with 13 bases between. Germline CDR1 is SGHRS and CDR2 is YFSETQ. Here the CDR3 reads CASGPGSYQETQYF. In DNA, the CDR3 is TGCGCCAGCGGCCCGGGTTCTTACCAAGAGACCCAGTACTTC.

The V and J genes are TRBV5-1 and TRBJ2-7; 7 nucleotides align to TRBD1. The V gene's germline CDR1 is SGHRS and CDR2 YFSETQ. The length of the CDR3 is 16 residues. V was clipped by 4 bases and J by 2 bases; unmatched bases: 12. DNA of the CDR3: TGCGCCAGCAGCACTGGAAGCCGACAGGGCACCTACGAGCAGTACTTC. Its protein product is CASSTGSRQGTYEQYF.

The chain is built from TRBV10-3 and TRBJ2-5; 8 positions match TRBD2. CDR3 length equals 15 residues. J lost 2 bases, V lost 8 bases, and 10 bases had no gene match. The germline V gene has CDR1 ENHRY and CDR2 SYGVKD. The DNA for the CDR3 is TGTGCCATCGCTCTTGGCGGGGGGTCTCAAGAGACCCAGTACTTC. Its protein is CAIALGGGSQETQYF.

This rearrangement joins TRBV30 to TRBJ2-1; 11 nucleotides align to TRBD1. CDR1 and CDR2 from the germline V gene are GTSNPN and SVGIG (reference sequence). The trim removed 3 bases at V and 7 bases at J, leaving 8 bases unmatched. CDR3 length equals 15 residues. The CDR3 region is CAWRWGGTGGNEQFF. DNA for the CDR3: TGTGCCTGGAGATGGGGCGGGACAGGGGGAAATGAGCAGTTCTTC.

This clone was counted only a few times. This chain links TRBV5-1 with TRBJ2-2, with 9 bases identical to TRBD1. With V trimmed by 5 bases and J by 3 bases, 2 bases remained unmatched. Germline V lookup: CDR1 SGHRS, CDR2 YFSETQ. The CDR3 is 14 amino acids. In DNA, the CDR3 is TGCGCCAGCAGGGGACAGGGAGACACCGGGGAGCTGTTTTTT. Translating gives CASRGQGDTGELFF.

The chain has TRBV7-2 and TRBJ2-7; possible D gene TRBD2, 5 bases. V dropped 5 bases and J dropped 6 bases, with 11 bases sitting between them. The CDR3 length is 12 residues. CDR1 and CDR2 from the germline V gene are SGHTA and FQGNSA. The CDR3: CASSLDSGEQYF. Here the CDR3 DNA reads TGTGCCAGCAGCCTGGACTCCGGCGAGCAGTACTTC.

The CDR3, as DNA: TGTGCCAGCAGCTTATCGATTATGACAGGGGGAACCTACGAGCAGTACTTC. It yields the protein CASSLSIMTGGTYEQYF. The chain recombines TRBV11-3 with TRBJ2-7; 9 bases match TRBD1. CDR1 and CDR2 from the germline V gene are SGHNT and YENEEA. The V gene end was trimmed by 2 bases and the J gene end by 2 bases; junction bases not matched to a gene: 10. The length of the CDR3 is 17 residues.

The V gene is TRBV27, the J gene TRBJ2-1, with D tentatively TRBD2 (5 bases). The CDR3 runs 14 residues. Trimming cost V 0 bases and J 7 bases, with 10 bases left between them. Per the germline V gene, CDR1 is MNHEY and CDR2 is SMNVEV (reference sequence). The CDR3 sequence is CASSLSQTGNEQFF. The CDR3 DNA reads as TGTGCCAGCAGTTTATCACAGACGGGGAATGAGCAGTTCTTC.

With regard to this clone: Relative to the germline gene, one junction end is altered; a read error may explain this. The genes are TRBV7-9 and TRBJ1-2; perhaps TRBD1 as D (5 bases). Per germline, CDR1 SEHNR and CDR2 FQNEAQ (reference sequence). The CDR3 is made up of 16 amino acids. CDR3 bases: TGTGCCGGCAGCCGCGATAGTGCGGGGGGAAGAGGTGGCTACACCTTC. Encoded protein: CAGSRDSAGGRGGYTF. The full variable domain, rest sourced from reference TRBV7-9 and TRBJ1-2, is DTGVSQNPRHKITKRGQNVTFRCDPISEHNRLYWYRQTLGQGPEFLTYFQNEAQLEKSRLLSDRFSAERPKGSFSTLEIQRTEQGDSAMYLCAGSRDSAGGRGGYTFGSGTRLTVV.

The CDR3 nucleotides read TGTGCCAGCAGCCAAGCGAACGTCCTGACAGCGAACACTGAAGCTTTCTTT. Translated, it gives CASSQANVLTANTEAFF. This chain links TRBV4-2 with TRBJ1-1; tentatively, D is TRBD1 (5 bases). The V gene lost 1 base and the J gene lost 1 base, with 16 bases spanning the gap. CDR1 is LGHNA, CDR2 YNFKEQ, per germline. The CDR3 spans 17 residues.

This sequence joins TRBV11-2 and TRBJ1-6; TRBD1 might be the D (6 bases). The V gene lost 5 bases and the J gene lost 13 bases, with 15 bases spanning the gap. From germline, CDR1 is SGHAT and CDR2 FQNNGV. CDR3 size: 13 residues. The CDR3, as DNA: TGTGCCAGCAGCCCCGGACAGCCTTTGCCCCTCCACTTT. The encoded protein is CASSPGQPLPLHF. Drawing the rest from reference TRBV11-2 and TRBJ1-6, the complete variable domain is EAGVAQSPRYKIIEKRQSVAFWCNPISGHATLYWYQQILGQGPKLLIQFQNNGVVDDSQLPKDRFSAERLKGVDSTLKIQPAKLEDSAVYLCASSPGQPLPLHFGNGTRLTVT.

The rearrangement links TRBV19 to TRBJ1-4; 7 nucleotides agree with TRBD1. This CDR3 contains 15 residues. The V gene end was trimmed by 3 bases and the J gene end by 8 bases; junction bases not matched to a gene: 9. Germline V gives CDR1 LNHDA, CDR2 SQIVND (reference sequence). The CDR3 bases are TGTGCCAGTAGTATGAAGAGGGGGCTTGGAGAAAAACTGTTTTTT. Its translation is CASSMKRGLGEKLFF.

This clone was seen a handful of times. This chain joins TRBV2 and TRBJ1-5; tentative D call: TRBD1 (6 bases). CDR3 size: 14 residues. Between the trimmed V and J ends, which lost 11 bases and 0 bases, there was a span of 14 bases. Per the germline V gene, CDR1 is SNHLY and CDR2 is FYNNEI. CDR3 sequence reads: CAVGLGASNQPQHF. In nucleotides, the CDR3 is TGTGCCGTTGGCCTGGGGGCTAGCAATCAGCCCCAGCATTTT.

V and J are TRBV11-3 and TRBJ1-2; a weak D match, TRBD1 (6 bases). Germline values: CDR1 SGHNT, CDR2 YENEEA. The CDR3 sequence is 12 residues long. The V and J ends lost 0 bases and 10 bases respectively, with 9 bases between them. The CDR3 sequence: CASSLEGATYTF. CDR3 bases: TGTGCCAGCAGCTTAGAGGGGGCCACCTACACCTTC. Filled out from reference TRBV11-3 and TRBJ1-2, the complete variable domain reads EAGVVQSPRYKIIEKKQPVAFWCNPISGHNTLYWYLQNLGQGPELLIRYENEEAVDDSQLPKDRFSAERLKGVDSTLKIQPAELGDSAVYLCASSLEGATYTFGSGTRLTVV.

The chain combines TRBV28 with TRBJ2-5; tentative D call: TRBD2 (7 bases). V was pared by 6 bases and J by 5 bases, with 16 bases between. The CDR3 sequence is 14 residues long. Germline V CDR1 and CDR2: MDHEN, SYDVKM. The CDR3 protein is CASSQGGGWETQYF. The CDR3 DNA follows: TGTGCCAGCAGCCAAGGGGGGGGTTGGGAGACCCAGTACTTC.

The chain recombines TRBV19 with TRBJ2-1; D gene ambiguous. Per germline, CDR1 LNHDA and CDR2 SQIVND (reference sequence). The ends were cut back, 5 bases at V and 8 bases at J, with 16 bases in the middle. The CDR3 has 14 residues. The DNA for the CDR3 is TGTGCCAGTAGTGTTTATTCAGGTGGCGATGAGCAGTTCTTC. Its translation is CASSVYSGGDEQFF.

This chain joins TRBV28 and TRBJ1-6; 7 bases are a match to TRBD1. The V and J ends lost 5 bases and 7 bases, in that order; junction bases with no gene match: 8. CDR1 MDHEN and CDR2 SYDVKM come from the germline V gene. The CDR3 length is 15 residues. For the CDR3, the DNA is TGTGCCAGCAGTCCACAGGACAGGAGGAATTCACCCCTCCACTTT. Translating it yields CASSPQDRRNSPLHF.

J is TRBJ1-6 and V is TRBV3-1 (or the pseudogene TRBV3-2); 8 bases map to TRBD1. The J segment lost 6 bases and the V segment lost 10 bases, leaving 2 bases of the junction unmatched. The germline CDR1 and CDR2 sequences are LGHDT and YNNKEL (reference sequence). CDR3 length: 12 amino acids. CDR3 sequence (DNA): TGTGCCACCAGGGGGCCTAATTCACCCCTCCACTTT. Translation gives CATRGPNSPLHF.

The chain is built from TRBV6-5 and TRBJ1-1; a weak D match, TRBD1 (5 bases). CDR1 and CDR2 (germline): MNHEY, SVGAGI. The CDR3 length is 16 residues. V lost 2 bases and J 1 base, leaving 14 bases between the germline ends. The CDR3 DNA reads TGTGCCAGCAGTTACACAGGCCGGAATGGGAACACTGAAGCTTTCTTT. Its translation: CASSYTGRNGNTEAFF.

The CDR3 nucleotides are TGTGCCAGCAGTGTCCCCCCACGATCGGGTGGCTACACCTTC. It is translated as CASSVPPRSGGYTF. The chain uses TRBV6-2 or TRBV6-3 and TRBJ1-2; D uncertain. V was trimmed by 5 bases and J by 7 bases, leaving 17 bases between them. The CDR3 sequence is 14 residues long. Germline CDR1 and CDR2: MNHEY and SVGEGT.

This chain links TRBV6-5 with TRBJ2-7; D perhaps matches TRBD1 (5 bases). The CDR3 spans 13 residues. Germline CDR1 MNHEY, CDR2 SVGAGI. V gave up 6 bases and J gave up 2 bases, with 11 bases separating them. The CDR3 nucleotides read TGTGCCAGCAGCGCACAGGATCCCTACGAGCAGTACTTC. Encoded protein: CASSAQDPYEQYF.

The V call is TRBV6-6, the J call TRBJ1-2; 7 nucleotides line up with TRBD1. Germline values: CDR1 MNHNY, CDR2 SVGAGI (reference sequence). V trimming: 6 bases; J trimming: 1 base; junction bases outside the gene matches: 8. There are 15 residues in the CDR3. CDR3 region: CASRQSGGDNYGYTF. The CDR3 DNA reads TGTGCCAGCAGACAATCAGGGGGTGATAACTATGGCTACACCTTC.